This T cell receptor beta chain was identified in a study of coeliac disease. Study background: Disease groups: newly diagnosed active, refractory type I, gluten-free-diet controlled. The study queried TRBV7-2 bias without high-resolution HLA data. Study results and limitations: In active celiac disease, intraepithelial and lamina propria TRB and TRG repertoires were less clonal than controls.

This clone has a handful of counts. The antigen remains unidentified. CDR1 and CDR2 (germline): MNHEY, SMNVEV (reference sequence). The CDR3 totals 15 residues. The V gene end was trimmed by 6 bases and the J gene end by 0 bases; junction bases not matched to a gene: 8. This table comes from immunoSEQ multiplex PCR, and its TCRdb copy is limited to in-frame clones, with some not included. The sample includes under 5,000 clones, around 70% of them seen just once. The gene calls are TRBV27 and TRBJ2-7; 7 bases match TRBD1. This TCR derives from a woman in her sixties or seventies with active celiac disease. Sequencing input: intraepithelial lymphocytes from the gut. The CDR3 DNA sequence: TGTGCCAGCAGACAGACAGGGTCCCTCTCCTACGAGCAGTACTTC. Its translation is CASRQTGSLSYEQYF.